This passage covers 32 T cell receptor beta chains from one sample sequenced in a study of radiotherapy plus CTLA-4 blockade in lung cancer (dated by TCRdb to 2016 to 2018). The receptor library was made with the immunoSEQ multiplex PCR assay. In its TCRdb copy, this immuneACCESS table keeps in-frame sequences only and misses some clones. Where compared with another copy, unresolved V genes explain less than half of these, and the others have no known cause. Present in this sample are about 73,000 clones, around 87% of which were seen just once. The ten top clones hold 35% to 45% of the sample. Sequences were derived from peripheral blood, sampled from a patient treated with radiotherapy plus ipilimumab. The receptor source for this set is a human donor with non-small cell lung cancer that progressed on radiotherapy plus ipilimumab.

V usage is TRBV5-1 and J usage is TRBJ2-5; 7 positions agree with TRBD2. The CDR3 loop spans 14 amino acids. V shed 4 bases and J 4 bases; nucleotides not matched to a gene: 7. CDR1 SGHRS and CDR2 YFSETQ come from the germline V gene. In DNA form, the CDR3 reads TGCGCCAGCAGCCCATCGGGAGGTTCAGAGACCCAGTACTTC. This encodes CASSPSGGSETQYF.

The CDR3 region has the DNA TGTGCCAGCAGCTTCAGAGCGGGGATCCGTCCAGATACGCAGTATTTT. Amino acids: CASSFRAGIRPDTQYF. The chain has TRBV13 and TRBJ2-3, with 7 nucleotides matching TRBD2. The germline V gene has CDR1 PRHDT and CDR2 FYEKMQ (reference sequence). Trimming removed 3 bases from V and 4 bases from J; junction bases left unmatched: 10. The CDR3 length is 16 residues. The full variable domain, completed using reference TRBV13 and TRBJ2-3, is AAGVIQSPRHLIKEKRETATLKCYPIPRHDTVYWYQQGPGQDPQFLISFYEKMQSDKGSIPDRFSAQQFSDYHSELNMSSLELGDSALYFCASSFRAGIRPDTQYFGPGTRLTVL.

The chain is built from TRBV6-1 and TRBJ1-4, with no clear D. The CDR3 is 16 residues long. V was pared by 2 bases and J by 7 bases, with 17 bases between. Germline values: CDR1 MNHNS, CDR2 SASEGT. In DNA, the CDR3 is TGTGCCAGCAGTGAACGCGCCATAGCCTTAATTGAAAAACTGTTTTTT. It translates to CASSERAIALIEKLFF.

The genes are TRBV5-5 and TRBJ1-2; no definite D call. Looked up from germline, CDR1 is SGHKS and CDR2 is YYEKEE (reference sequence). Trimming left V 4 bases short and J 1 base short, with 14 bases between. This CDR3 contains 15 residues. The CDR3: CASSPQAGVNYGYTF. The DNA of the CDR3 is TGTGCCAGCAGCCCTCAGGCGGGAGTTAACTATGGCTACACCTTC.

This clone was seen more than once but under ten times. The chain combines TRBV7-9 with TRBJ1-2, with TRBD1 identical over 7 bases. With 5 bases clipped from V and 3 bases from J, the junction kept 3 bases outside the gene matches. From germline, CDR1 is SEHNR and CDR2 FQNEAQ (reference sequence). This CDR3 comprises 13 residues. CDR3 residues: CASSMGQYYGYTF. The CDR3 DNA reads as TGTGCCAGCAGCATGGGACAGTACTATGGCTACACCTTC.

This rearrangement joins TRBV23-1 to TRBJ2-4, with TRBD2 identical over 7 bases. TRBV23-1 is an ORF, with its function uncertain. The CDR3 is 13 residues long. J gave up 2 bases and V 11 bases, and 6 bases lay outside the gene matches. CDR3 sequence: CAGSGTTKNIQYF. CDR3 DNA: TGCGCCGGATCCGGGACTACCAAAAACATTCAGTACTTC.

The J gene is TRBJ2-2, the V gene TRBV10-3; D is undetermined. Germline values: CDR1 ENHRY, CDR2 SYGVKD. The CDR3 runs 13 residues. V shed 6 bases and J shed 4 bases, with 9 bases lying between them. DNA of the CDR3: TGTGCCATCAGGAACGACCCCACCGGGGAGCTGTTTTTT. This sequence encodes CAIRNDPTGELFF.

This clone has only one observation. The rearrangement joins TRBV18 to TRBJ2-7; D not resolved. Germline V gene data show CDR1 as KGHSH and CDR2 as LQKENI. The V and J ends lost 6 bases and 3 bases respectively, with 21 bases between them. This CDR3 contains 16 residues. CDR3 coding DNA: TGTGCCAGCTCGCCTATTTTGGGCGACGCCAACTACGAGCAGTACTTC. Its protein product is CASSPILGDANYEQYF.

This clone has a single count. The sample holds other DNA sequences that translate to the same CDR3. V is TRBV5-1 and J is TRBJ2-3; possibly TRBD2 for D (6 bases). The CDR3 extends over 14 amino acids. Germline CDR1 SGHRS, CDR2 YFSETQ. The V end lost 3 bases, the J end lost 0 bases, and 8 bases lay between the germline ends. The chain's CDR3 is CASSSSGSTDTQYF. The CDR3 coding sequence is TGCGCCAGCAGCTCCAGCGGGAGCACAGATACGCAGTATTTT.

The chain links TRBV28 to TRBJ2-1; D may be TRBD2 (5 bases). This CDR3 is built from 13 residues. The germline gives CDR1 MDHEN, CDR2 SYDVKM. V gave up 5 bases and J gave up 8 bases, with 13 bases separating them. CDR3 nucleotide sequence: TGTGCCAGCAGTCCCCGTCCGGGGTATGAGCAGTTCTTC. The encoded protein is CASSPRPGYEQFF.

V is TRBV9 and J is TRBJ2-1; D remains unclear. The CDR3 is 14 amino acids. Germline CDR1 is SGDLS and CDR2 is YYNGEE. Trimming took off 0 bases at V and 7 bases at J, with 11 bases between the two ends. CDR3 sequence: CASSVAIYGNEQFF. CDR3 coding DNA: TGTGCCAGCAGCGTAGCGATTTATGGAAATGAGCAGTTCTTC. Drawing the rest from reference TRBV9 and TRBJ2-1, the complete variable domain is DSGVTQTPKHLITATGQRVTLRCSPRSGDLSVYWYQQSLDQGLQFLIQYYNGEERAKGNILERFSAQQFPDLHSELNLSSLELGDSALYFCASSVAIYGNEQFFGPGTRLTVL.

The V and J genes are TRBV19 and TRBJ1-1, with unresolved D. Trimming cost V 1 base and J 1 base, with 13 bases left between them. This CDR3 spans 16 amino acids. In germline, CDR1 is LNHDA, CDR2 SQIVND (reference sequence). The CDR3, as DNA: TGTGCCAGTAGTATAGTGTCTCGGGGTCGGAACACTGAAGCTTTCTTT. Protein sequence: CASSIVSRGRNTEAFF.

The chain employs TRBV27 and TRBJ2-7; 7 positions match TRBD2. The V gene end was trimmed by 8 bases and the J gene end by 6 bases; junction bases not matched to a gene: 16. From germline, CDR1 is MNHEY and CDR2 SMNVEV (reference sequence). The CDR3 extends over 15 amino acids. The CDR3 DNA follows: TGTGCCAGCGGGCCGACGGGGGGAGGGGTTGGCGAGCAGTACTTC. Translation gives CASGPTGGGVGEQYF.

This chain links TRBV6-5 with TRBJ2-5; 14 positions agree with TRBD2. The CDR3 consists of 15 residues. The junction had 7 bases not matched to a gene; V was cut back by 8 bases and J by 5 bases. The germline V gene has CDR1 MNHEY and CDR2 SVGAGI. The CDR3 is CASLAGLAGVETQYF. The CDR3 bases are TGTGCCAGCTTAGCGGGACTAGCGGGAGTTGAGACCCAGTACTTC.

The V gene is TRBV23-1, the J gene TRBJ2-7; D gene uncertain. TRBV23-1 is assigned to the ORF class and has an uncertain function. V lost 2 bases to trimming and J lost 2 bases, with 16 bases between them. CDR3 length: 16 residues. CDR3 in DNA: TGCGCCAGCAGTCAACCCCGGGCCCGAGAGGCCTACGAGCAGTACTTC. Protein sequence: CASSQPRAREAYEQYF.

V is TRBV6-6 and J is TRBJ2-4; D not certain. Deletions cut 2 bases from V and 2 bases from J, with 13 bases between. The CDR3 sequence is 16 residues long. Germline CDR1 and CDR2: MNHNY and SVGAGI (reference sequence). CDR3 sequence reads: CASSYGRGETKNIQYF. The CDR3 region has the DNA TGTGCCAGCAGTTACGGACGTGGAGAAACCAAAAACATTCAGTACTTC.

V gene TRBV19 combines with J gene TRBJ1-5, with 7 bases matching TRBD1. CDR1 and CDR2 from the germline V gene are LNHDA and SQIVND (reference sequence). V lost 4 bases, J lost 0 bases, and 6 bases stayed unmatched. The CDR3 length is 16 residues. The CDR3 protein is CASSRDRPDSNQPQHF. The CDR3 region has the DNA TGTGCCAGTAGTAGGGACAGACCAGATAGCAATCAGCCCCAGCATTTT.

V is TRBV29-1 and J is TRBJ1-1; 7 bases line up with TRBD1. The CDR3 totals 16 residues. Germline V gene data show CDR1 as SQVTM and CDR2 as ANQGSEA. Unmatched junction bases numbered 12, after V lost 5 bases and J lost 0 bases. DNA for the CDR3: TGCAGCGTTCCGGGGAGACAAACAGGGGTGAACACTGAAGCTTTCTTT. It yields the protein CSVPGRQTGVNTEAFF.

This clone has only one observation. V gene TRBV28 combines with J gene TRBJ1-5, with D possibly matching TRBD1 (5 bases). V lost 4 bases and J 5 bases, leaving 6 bases between the germline ends. The CDR3 covers 12 residues. Germline CDR1 and CDR2: MDHEN and SYDVKM. The CDR3 sequence is CASSSGDQPQHF. The CDR3 coding sequence is TGTGCCAGCAGTTCGGGGGATCAGCCCCAGCATTTT.

Details on this clone: Other nucleotide sequences in the sample specify the same CDR3. The rearrangement uses TRBV30 and TRBJ2-2, with D uncertain. From germline, CDR1 is GTSNPN and CDR2 SVGIG (reference sequence). The length of the CDR3 is 13 residues. V lost 0 bases and J lost 5, with 7 bases in between. The CDR3 is CAWSVGGTGELFF. The CDR3 bases are TGTGCCTGGAGTGTAGGTGGGACCGGGGAGCTGTTTTTT.

The rearrangement links TRBV10-2 to TRBJ1-5; 8 bases fit TRBD1. Unmatched junction bases numbered 10, after V lost 4 bases and J lost 5 bases. CDR3 size: 16 residues. Germline V gene data show CDR1 as WSHSY and CDR2 as SAAADI. CDR3 in amino acids: CASSAKSGGSDQPQHF. The CDR3, as DNA: TGCGCCAGCAGTGCAAAGTCAGGGGGCTCGGATCAGCCCCAGCATTTT.

V is TRBV6-1 and J is TRBJ2-1; D not certain. CDR1 is MNHNS, CDR2 SASEGT, per germline. The CDR3 is 13 residues long. The V end lost 6 bases, the J end lost 3 bases, and 9 bases lay between the germline ends. CDR3 nucleotides: TGTGCCAGCAGAGGGAACAGCTACAATGAGCAGTTCTTC. Its protein product is CASRGNSYNEQFF.

The rearrangement links TRBV5-4 to TRBJ2-4; 8 nucleotides align to TRBD1. Trimming took 3 bases from V and 6 from J; bases not matched to a gene: 8. The germline V gene encodes CDR1 SGHNT and CDR2 YYREEE (reference sequence). The CDR3 totals 15 residues. CDR3 nucleotides: TGTGCCAGCAGCTCCTCAGGGGGCGGAGGAAACATTCAGTACTTC. Protein product: CASSSSGGGGNIQYF.

The V and J genes are TRBV2 and TRBJ2-1; D may match TRBD1 or TRBD2 (5 bases each). Germline V gene data show CDR1 as SNHLY and CDR2 as FYNNEI. This CDR3 contains 13 residues. V was trimmed by 8 bases and J by 6 bases, leaving 14 bases between them. The CDR3 DNA follows: TGTGCCAGCGTCCGGGACGGACGCAATGAGCAGTTCTTC. Amino acids: CASVRDGRNEQFF.

J is TRBJ2-7 and V is TRBV7-9; 13 bases map to TRBD2. The CDR3 loop spans 16 amino acids. Germline V gene lookup returns CDR1 SEHNR and CDR2 FQNEAQ (reference sequence). V shed 4 bases and J 0 bases; nucleotides not matched to a gene: 3. DNA of the CDR3: TGTGCCAGCAGCTCCGGACTAGCGGGAGTCTCCTACGAGCAGTACGTC. It codes for CASSSGLAGVSYEQYV.

The CDR3 nucleotides read TGTGCCAGCAGGCGAGACCGAGACCTTTTCGGCTACACCTTC. Protein: CASRRDRDLFGYTF. The gene calls are TRBV27 and TRBJ1-2; D unclear. Germline CDR1 is MNHEY and CDR2 is SMNVEV (reference sequence). The V end lost 6 bases, the J end lost 8 bases, and 19 bases lay between the germline ends. The CDR3 covers 14 residues.

The chain is built from TRBV6-6 and TRBJ2-1, with D hard to call. CDR1 is MNHNY and CDR2 is SVGAGI in the germline V gene (reference sequence). The CDR3 loop spans 13 amino acids. V lost 7 bases and J lost 6, with 13 bases in between. CDR3 in DNA: TGTGCCAGCAATCCTGGATTCTCCAATGAGCAGTTCTTC. Protein product: CASNPGFSNEQFF.

This clone has only one observation. V gene TRBV21-1 combines with J gene TRBJ1-2; the table's TRBD1 call for D was not verified on the DNA. TRBV21-1 is a documented pseudogene. The CDR3 runs to 10 residues. In DNA form, the CDR3 reads TGTGCCGACGACAGGCATGGCTACACCTTC. It specifies CADDRHGYTF.

The chain employs TRBV10-3 and TRBJ2-7; no firm D call. This CDR3 has 13 residues. Trimming took off 9 bases at V and 6 bases at J, with 18 bases between the two ends. CDR1 and CDR2 (germline): ENHRY, SYGVKD. This CDR3 reads CAMRPGADGEQYF. In DNA form, the CDR3 reads TGTGCCATGCGACCGGGCGCTGACGGCGAGCAGTACTTC.

This clone was picked up a small number of times. This chain uses TRBV29-1 with TRBJ2-7, with D perhaps matching TRBD1 (6 bases). The germline V and J ends were trimmed by 7 bases and 0 bases, with 10 bases remaining between them. Germline-derived CDR1 and CDR2 are SQVTM and ANQGSEA. The CDR3 has 12 amino acids. The DNA for the CDR3 is TGCAGCGCAAACAGGGACTCCTACGAGCAGTACTTC. It is translated as CSANRDSYEQYF.

The chain couples TRBV2 to TRBJ2-7, with 9 bases matching TRBD2. J was trimmed by 2 bases and V by 6 bases; bases with no gene match: 5. From germline, CDR1 is SNHLY and CDR2 FYNNEI. The CDR3 runs 14 residues. The CDR3 sequence: CASRLAGNPYEQYF. The CDR3 bases are TGTGCCAGCAGGCTAGCGGGGAACCCCTACGAGCAGTACTTC.

V and J are TRBV15 and TRBJ2-4; D unresolved. The V end lost 1 base, the J end lost 2 bases, and 9 bases lay between the germline ends. This CDR3 is built from 15 residues. CDR1 and CDR2 (germline): LNHNV, YYDKDF (reference sequence). The chain's CDR3 is CATSRGGDSKNIQYF. As DNA, the CDR3 is TGTGCCACCAGCAGAGGAGGCGATTCCAAAAACATTCAGTACTTC. The full variable domain, completed using reference TRBV15 and TRBJ2-4, is DAMVIQNPRYQVTQFGKPVTLSCSQTLNHNVMYWYQQKSSQAPKLLFHYYDKDFNNEADTPDNFQSRRPNTSFCFLDIRSPGLGDTAMYLCATSRGGDSKNIQYFGAGTRLSVL.